The present T cell receptor beta chain was sequenced within a study of T cell responses to AZD1222 COVID-19 vaccine (dated by TCRdb to about 2021). Study-wide context: Because spike-specific TCR depth and breadth did not differ between the two schedules, AZD1222 recipients who got a second dose at roughly 4 weeks were pooled with those who got a second dose at roughly 12 weeks. TCR sequencing was performed for 230 to 250 trial participants, of whom about 200 were given two doses of AZD1222 and around 25 were given two doses of MenACWY control vaccine. Trial participants were enrolled into age subgroups of 18-55, 56-69 and 70-plus years, which contained about 160, 30 and 59 TCR-sequenced participants, respectively. General findings and caveats noted by the study authors: CD4 TCRs associated with the vaccine covered the entire spike protein, and the dominant responses were in regions 160-218 and 743-854. The 56-69-year group was small, and its depth increase did not reach significance, likely because of low power. After two AZD1222 doses, spike-specific TCR breadth and depth were significantly higher than at day 0 and than in MenACWY recipients. Epitopes outside the regions mutated in the B.1.351 and B.1.1.7 variants were reportedly recognized by nearly half of the unique spike-specific TCRs. Because no samples from the day 14 peak response were available, repertoires could be characterized only after the peak T cell response. Participants were mostly white British, with more females than males. The authors suggested clonal diversity may have been underestimated. Conclusions about previously exposed vaccinees are limited, since just five or six AZD1222 recipients were seropositive for SARS-CoV-2 at baseline.

The CDR3 regions of human TCRbeta chains were analyzed by immunosequencing. The published analysis was carried out like this. Repertoire TCRs were matched against a reference library of SARS-CoV-2-specific TCRs generated with the MIRA antigen-specificity platform. Breadth meant the fraction of unique TCRs that were SARS-CoV-2-associated, whereas depth meant the fraction of total T cells that were SARS-CoV-2-associated. Using the MIRA data, each spike-specific TCR was assigned both to the spike region to which the TCR was reactive and to a CD4 or CD8 class. Log10-transformed breadth and depth values were compared by one-way ANOVA with Sidak's multiple comparisons tests. The table was pulled from immuneACCESS by TCRdb, which kept in-frame rearrangements only. Such tables lose some clones; where checked, under half of the loss comes from unresolved V genes, and the rest has no known cause. Clone size and the V and J calls come from that table; the DNA yielded D and trimming. The sample yields some 100,000 clones; more than 70% were counted once. The ten most abundant clones make up 1.2% to 1.5% of the sample.

The CDR3 holds 15 amino acids from the cysteine to the phenylalanine. Here the CDR3 DNA is all that survives: 45 bases in frame from base 1. Cut back by 0 bases and 2 bases, the V and J ends lie 11 bases apart. The germline V gene gives CDR1 as MNHEY and CDR2 as SVGAGI. Remarks on this clone: The specificity of this receptor is unknown. No base quality information exists; no much larger clone differs at one position.

The sample's time point label, decoded: baseline before first vaccination. Vaccinee samples came from UK trials COV001 and COV002, including a single-blind randomized controlled phase 2/3 trial of AZD1222 (ChAdOx1 nCoV-19) in healthy adults. Trial participant PBMC samples were collected at day 0 and day 28 after the second dose for TCRbeta chain sequencing. The chain couples TRBV6-5 to TRBJ2-7, with the identity of the D gene unclear. The origin of this receptor is an adult in good health. This sample comprised peripheral blood, obtained on day 0 of AZD1222 vaccination. The DNA reads as follows: TGTGCCAGCAGTTACTCGCCGGCAGGCCCCTACGAGCAGTACTTC. This codes for CASSYSPAGPYEQYF.